These T cell receptor beta chains were read from a single sample in a study of cytomegalovirus exposure and HLA in healthy donors. TCRdb's copy holds only in-frame clones and misses some; the assay was immunoSEQ multiplex PCR. The table has some 290,000 clones, 88% seen once; the top ten hold around 0.96%. Material for sequencing was PBMCs. The receptors derive from a man aged 30 to 45 in good health and CMV-seronegative. Both conserved end residues are part of each CDR3. D genes are given only for firm matches. Expanded clones get a size class; other rows say once, few or many, or leave the size out.

cdr3_nt: TGTGCCAGCAGCCCCGTGGAGCCCTACGAGCAGTACTTC
cdr3_aa: CASSPVEPYEQYF
v_call: TRBV11-2
j_call: TRBJ2-7
d_call: .
clone_size: few

cdr3_nt: TGTGCCAGCAGCCCTCGGACAGGGCTGGGGACTGAAGCTTTCTTT
cdr3_aa: CASSPRTGLGTEAFF
v_call: TRBV7-2
j_call: TRBJ1-1
d_call: TRBD1
clone_size: .

cdr3_nt: TGTGCCAGCAGCCGAACGAGCGGGGCTGGAGATACGCAGTATTTT
cdr3_aa: CASSRTSGAGDTQYF
v_call: TRBV6-5
j_call: TRBJ2-3
d_call: TRBD2
clone_size: .

cdr3_nt: TGTGCCACCAGCAGAGGCGGGACAGGGTGGGACAAAAACATTCAGTACTTC
cdr3_aa: CATSRGGTGWDKNIQYF
v_call: TRBV15
j_call: TRBJ2-4
d_call: TRBD1
clone_size: .

cdr3_nt: TGTGCCAGCAGCTTGTCCGCCGGGACACGGATCTCTGGGGCCAACGTCCTGACTTTC
cdr3_aa: CASSLSAGTRISGANVLTF
v_call: TRBV5-6
j_call: TRBJ2-6
d_call: .
clone_size: .

cdr3_nt: TGTGCCAGCAGCTTTTCAGGCAGCTACACCTTC
cdr3_aa: CASSFSGSYTF
v_call: TRBV5-4
j_call: TRBJ1-2
d_call: .
clone_size: few

cdr3_nt: TGTGCCAGCAGCTTAAGGCGGGGGGGCACAGATACGCAGTATTTT
cdr3_aa: CASSLRRGGTDTQYF
v_call: TRBV11-2
j_call: TRBJ2-3
d_call: TRBD2
clone_size: .

cdr3_nt: TGTGTCAGAAGCACTAACCCGAACACAGATACGCAGTATTTT
cdr3_aa: CVRSTNPNTDTQYF
v_call: TRBV7-5
j_call: TRBJ2-3
d_call: .
clone_size: .

cdr3_nt: TGTGCCAGCAGGTTTCAGGGTATCGGTGAAAAACTGTTTTTT
cdr3_aa: CASRFQGIGEKLFF
v_call: TRBV2
j_call: TRBJ1-4
d_call: .
clone_size: once

cdr3_nt: TGCAGCGTTGAAAGGGTAGCGAAAGAGACCCAGTACTTC
cdr3_aa: CSVERVAKETQYF
v_call: TRBV29-1
j_call: TRBJ2-5
d_call: .
clone_size: .

cdr3_nt: TGTGCCAGCAGCCCCTGGACTAGCGGGGCGTCCTACAATGAGCAGTTCTTC
cdr3_aa: CASSPWTSGASYNEQFF
v_call: TRBV4-2
j_call: TRBJ2-1
d_call: TRBD2
clone_size: .

cdr3_nt: TGTGCCAGCAGCCCTGACAGCTACGAGCAGTACTTC
cdr3_aa: CASSPDSYEQYF
v_call: TRBV9
j_call: TRBJ2-7
d_call: .
clone_size: few

cdr3_nt: TGTGCCAGCAGTCTGCGGGGACTGAGAGAGCTAACAGATACGCAGTATTTT
cdr3_aa: CASSLRGLRELTDTQYF
v_call: TRBV27
j_call: TRBJ2-3
d_call: .
clone_size: .

cdr3_nt: TGTGCCAGCAGACACGGACAGATCTCACCCCTCCACTTT
cdr3_aa: CASRHGQISPLHF
v_call: TRBV27
j_call: TRBJ1-6
d_call: .
clone_size: few

cdr3_nt: TGTGCCAGCAGCTTGGCTTACGCACTCGACAGGGGGCGAACCGGGGAGCTGTTTTTT
cdr3_aa: CASSLAYALDRGRTGELFF
v_call: TRBV5-5
j_call: TRBJ2-2
d_call: TRBD1
clone_size: .

cdr3_nt: TGCGCCAGCAGTGAGACCTTACGGGATGAGCAGTTCTTC
cdr3_aa: CASSETLRDEQFF
v_call: TRBV10-1
j_call: TRBJ2-1
d_call: .
clone_size: .

cdr3_nt: TGTGCCAGCAACACACCAGTGGATGAGCAGTTCTTC
cdr3_aa: CASNTPVDEQFF
v_call: TRBV6-5
j_call: TRBJ2-1
d_call: .
clone_size: .

cdr3_nt: TGTGCCAGCAGCTTTCACAGCTACGAGCAGTACTTC
cdr3_aa: CASSFHSYEQYF
v_call: TRBV5-4
j_call: TRBJ2-7
d_call: .
clone_size: .

cdr3_nt: TGTGCCAGCAGCTTGGGAAGGGACAAGTACGAGCAGTACTTC
cdr3_aa: CASSLGRDKYEQYF
v_call: TRBV5-6
j_call: TRBJ2-7
d_call: .
clone_size: .

cdr3_nt: TGTGCCAGCAGTGATCGGAGGGGCGGTCAGCCCCAGCATTTT
cdr3_aa: CASSDRRGGQPQHF
v_call: TRBV2
j_call: TRBJ1-5
d_call: .
clone_size: .

cdr3_nt: TGTGCCAGCAGTGGGACACGTCTCTCCTACGAGCAGTACTTC
cdr3_aa: CASSGTRLSYEQYF
v_call: TRBV6-5
j_call: TRBJ2-7
d_call: .
clone_size: .

cdr3_nt: TGTGCCAGCACCAGCTGGAACAGGGGCAATGAAGCTTTCTTT
cdr3_aa: CASTSWNRGNEAFF
v_call: TRBV6-5
j_call: TRBJ1-1
d_call: TRBD1
clone_size: .

cdr3_nt: TGCAGCGTTGGGGGGGTTCGAGCAGACTATGGCTACACCTTC
cdr3_aa: CSVGGVRADYGYTF
v_call: TRBV29-1
j_call: TRBJ1-2
d_call: .
clone_size: .

cdr3_nt: TGCGCCAGCAGCTTGACACCTTCAACTAATGAAAAACTGTTTTTT
cdr3_aa: CASSLTPSTNEKLFF
v_call: TRBV5-1
j_call: TRBJ1-4
d_call: .
clone_size: .

cdr3_nt: TGTGCCACCAGCAGAGTGTCGGGACAAGCGGAAAAACTGTTTTTT
cdr3_aa: CATSRVSGQAEKLFF
v_call: TRBV15
j_call: TRBJ1-4
d_call: .
clone_size: .

cdr3_nt: TGTGCCAGCACACGGACAGGGGACAGCTATGGCTACACCTTC
cdr3_aa: CASTRTGDSYGYTF
v_call: TRBV9
j_call: TRBJ1-2
d_call: TRBD1
clone_size: .

cdr3_nt: TGTGCCAGCAGTGAAGCCCTGAGGGAGACCCAGTACTTC
cdr3_aa: CASSEALRETQYF
v_call: TRBV2
j_call: TRBJ2-5
d_call: .
clone_size: .

cdr3_nt: TGTGCCAGCAGCTTGTTGGAGGGCTGGGAGCTGTTTTTT
cdr3_aa: CASSLLEGWELFF
v_call: TRBV5-6
j_call: TRBJ2-2
d_call: .
clone_size: .

cdr3_nt: TGTGCCAGCAGCCAGGGGATTGGTGGCTACACCTTC
cdr3_aa: CASSQGIGGYTF
v_call: TRBV28
j_call: TRBJ1-2
d_call: .
clone_size: few

cdr3_nt: TGTGCCAGCAACTTCTTAGAGAACACCGGGGAGCTGTTTTTT
cdr3_aa: CASNFLENTGELFF
v_call: TRBV6-5
j_call: TRBJ2-2
d_call: .
clone_size: .

cdr3_nt: TGTGCCAGCAGCGTAGAACAGGGTGGAACCGGGGAGCTGTTTTTT
cdr3_aa: CASSVEQGGTGELFF
v_call: TRBV9
j_call: TRBJ2-2
d_call: .
clone_size: .

cdr3_nt: TGCGCCAGCAGCCAAGATCAAACGGGACAGGGCGAAGAAAAACTGTTTTTT
cdr3_aa: CASSQDQTGQGEEKLFF
v_call: TRBV4-3
j_call: TRBJ1-4
d_call: TRBD1
clone_size: .

cdr3_nt: TGTGCCAGTAGTATACAGGTTGTTAAGCCCCAGCATTTT
cdr3_aa: CASSIQVVKPQHF
v_call: TRBV19
j_call: TRBJ1-5
d_call: .
clone_size: .

cdr3_nt: TGTGCCAGCTCACCCGCAGGGAACACTGAAGCTTTCTTT
cdr3_aa: CASSPAGNTEAFF
v_call: TRBV18
j_call: TRBJ1-1
d_call: .
clone_size: once

cdr3_nt: TGTGCCAGCACTCGCCGGCGGGACTCTGGAAACACCATATATTTT
cdr3_aa: CASTRRRDSGNTIYF
v_call: TRBV7-9
j_call: TRBJ1-3
d_call: .
clone_size: .

cdr3_nt: TGTGCCAGCAGCTTAGGGGGCGATATCGGCAATGAGCAGTTCTTC
cdr3_aa: CASSLGGDIGNEQFF
v_call: TRBV13
j_call: TRBJ2-1
d_call: .
clone_size: .

cdr3_nt: TGTGCCAGCAGCTTACAGGGTTTACGGACCGGGGAGCTGTTTTTT
cdr3_aa: CASSLQGLRTGELFF
v_call: TRBV7-9
j_call: TRBJ2-2
d_call: .
clone_size: .

cdr3_nt: TGTGCCAGCAGCCCTACGGGACTAGCTGACGGGGAGCTGTTTTTT
cdr3_aa: CASSPTGLADGELFF
v_call: TRBV7-7
j_call: TRBJ2-2
d_call: TRBD2
clone_size: .

cdr3_nt: TGTGCCAGTAGTACCCCCCGGACAGTTAACTATGGCTACACCTTC
cdr3_aa: CASSTPRTVNYGYTF
v_call: TRBV19
j_call: TRBJ1-2
d_call: .
clone_size: .

cdr3_nt: TGCGCCAGCAGCCAAGAATTTAGTCAGGGAAGGGAAAAACTGTTTTTT
cdr3_aa: CASSQEFSQGREKLFF
v_call: TRBV4-3
j_call: TRBJ1-4
d_call: .
clone_size: .

cdr3_nt: TGTGCCAGCAGCGTCCGGGACTCCTCGCGAGATACGCAGTATTTT
cdr3_aa: CASSVRDSSRDTQYF
v_call: TRBV7-9
j_call: TRBJ2-3
d_call: .
clone_size: .

cdr3_nt: TGTGCCAGCCCAGAATCGCGGGAAGGCTACACCTTC
cdr3_aa: CASPESREGYTF
v_call: TRBV2
j_call: TRBJ1-2
d_call: .
clone_size: .